This TCR beta chain was obtained from a study of early T cells in non-severe SARS-CoV-2 infection. Study-level background: Chains were not paired, and sequencing was done on bulk RNA from unsorted whole blood. Findings of the study overall: Anti-spike CD8 responses were favored by VDJdb matching, which missed private and CD4 specificities.

Unique molecular identifiers were added to individual cDNA molecules. TCRdb reprocessed the 5' RACE reads with MiXCR, giving one entry per CDR3 protein. Of roughly 61,000 distinct CDR3 sequences listed, roughly 9.7% were seen once; the top ten hold over 8.5%. There are many counts of this clonotype. The antigen is unknown. The CDR3 totals 12 residues. The germline CDR1 and CDR2 sequences are KGHSH and LQKENI. V lost 3 bases and J 3 bases, leaving 6 bases between the germline ends. This TCR derives from an adult who was a healthcare worker with PCR-confirmed SARS-CoV-2 infection or an uninfected control (not recorded which). The sequenced sample consisted of whole blood. The chain is built from TRBV18 and TRBJ2-7; no reliable D call. The CDR3 sequence: CASSPASYEQYF. The CDR3 nucleotides are TGTGCCAGCTCACCGGCTAGCTACGAGCAGTACTTC.